The table lists the clone carrying this T cell receptor beta chain with a few counts. Its specificity is unknown. V was cut by 3 bases and J by 6 bases, with 11 bases left in between. The CDR3 contains 14 residues. These data come from a study of CD8 T cells in ankylosing spondylitis. General study findings and limits: From matched ankylosing spondylitis synovial fluid, disease-linked clones were reportedly recovered at significantly enriched levels. About 8 highly homologous variants made up a TCR beta motif, and this motif appeared characteristic of ankylosing spondylitis blood. Disease-linked clones proved CD8+ and comparatively uncommon in peripheral blood. A number of the motif variants had already been described in reactive arthritis synovial fluid and blood.

As the method for making TCR beta libraries, quantitative 5'-RACE with molecular barcodes was used. TCRdb independently ran MiXCR on the 5' RACE reads; one entry per CDR3 protein. The profile shows about 750,000 distinct CDR3 sequences, about 20% of them singletons. Input material: blood, either unsorted or a sorted T cell fraction (not recorded which). The V gene is TRBV12-3 or TRBV12-4, the J gene TRBJ2-2; D possibly corresponds to TRBD2 (5 bases). The source is a male donor with ankylosing spondylitis. The CDR3 DNA reads as TGTGCCAGCAGTTTCTTGGCGGGTCCCGGGGAGCTGTTTTTT. Amino acid sequence: CASSFLAGPGELFF.